This T cell receptor (beta chain) is from a study of cytomegalovirus exposure and HLA in healthy donors. Study-wide results and limits: Accurate predictions that matched the HLA-A and HLA-B alleles of most subjects were reportedly made from TCR beta sequences.

Primers for the PCR totalled 60 Vbeta and 13 Jbeta. Some clones are missing from TCRdb's copy, which holds only in-frame ones; the method was immunoSEQ multiplex PCR. The sample carries 130,000 or so clones, over 60% recorded once. The CDR3 totals 16 residues. Germline lookup yields CDR1 SEHNR and CDR2 FQNEAQ (reference sequence). Donors had nominal health at sampling but likely had unrecorded immune exposures. This clone was seen once. Its cognate antigen is unknown. An end of the junction differs from the germline gene, which may be a read error. The clonotype originates from a female donor in good health and CMV-seronegative. V and J are TRBV7-9 and TRBJ1-4, with D possibly matching TRBD1 (6 bases). The sample taken for sequencing was PBMCs. Here the CDR3 reads CSSSDLTTDSDEKLFF. The CDR3 DNA sequence: TGTTCCAGCAGCGACCTCACCACGGACAGTGATGAAAAACTGTTTTTT. Full variable domain (outside the CDR3, taken from reference TRBV7-9 and TRBJ1-4): DTGVSQNPRHKITKRGQNVTFRCDPISEHNRLYWYRQTLGQGPEFLTYFQNEAQLEKSRLLSDRFSAERPKGSFSTLEIQRTEQGDSAMYLCSSSDLTTDSDEKLFFGSGTQLSVL.